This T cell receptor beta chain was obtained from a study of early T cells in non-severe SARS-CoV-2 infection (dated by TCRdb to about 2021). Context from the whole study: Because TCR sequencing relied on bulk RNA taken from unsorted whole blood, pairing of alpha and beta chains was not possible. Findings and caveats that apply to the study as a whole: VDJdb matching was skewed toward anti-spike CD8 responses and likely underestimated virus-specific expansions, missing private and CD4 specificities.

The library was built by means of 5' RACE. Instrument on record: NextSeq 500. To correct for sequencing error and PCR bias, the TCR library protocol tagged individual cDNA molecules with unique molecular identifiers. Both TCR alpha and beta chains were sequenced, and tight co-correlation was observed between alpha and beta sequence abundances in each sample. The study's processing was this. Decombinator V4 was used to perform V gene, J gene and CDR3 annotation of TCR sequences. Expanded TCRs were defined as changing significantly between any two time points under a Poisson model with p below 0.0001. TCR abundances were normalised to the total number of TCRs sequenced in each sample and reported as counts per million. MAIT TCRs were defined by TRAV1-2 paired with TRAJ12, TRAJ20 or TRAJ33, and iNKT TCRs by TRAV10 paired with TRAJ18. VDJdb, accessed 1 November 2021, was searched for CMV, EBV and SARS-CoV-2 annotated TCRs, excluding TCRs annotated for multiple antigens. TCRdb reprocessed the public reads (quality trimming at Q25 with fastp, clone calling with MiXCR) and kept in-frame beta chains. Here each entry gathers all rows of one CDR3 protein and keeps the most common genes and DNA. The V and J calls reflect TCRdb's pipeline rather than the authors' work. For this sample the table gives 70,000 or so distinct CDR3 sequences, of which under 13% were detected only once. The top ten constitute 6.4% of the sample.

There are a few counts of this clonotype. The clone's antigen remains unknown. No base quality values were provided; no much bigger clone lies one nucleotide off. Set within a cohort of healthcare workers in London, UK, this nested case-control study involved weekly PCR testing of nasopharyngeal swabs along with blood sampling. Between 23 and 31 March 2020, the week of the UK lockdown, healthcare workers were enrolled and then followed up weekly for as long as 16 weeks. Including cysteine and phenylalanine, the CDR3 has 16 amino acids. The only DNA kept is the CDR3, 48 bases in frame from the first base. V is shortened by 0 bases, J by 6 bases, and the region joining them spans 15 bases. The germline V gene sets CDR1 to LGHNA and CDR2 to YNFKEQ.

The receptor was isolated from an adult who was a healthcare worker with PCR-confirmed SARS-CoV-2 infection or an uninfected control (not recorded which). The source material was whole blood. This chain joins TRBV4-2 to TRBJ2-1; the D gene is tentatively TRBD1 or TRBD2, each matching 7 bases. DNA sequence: TGTGCCAGCAGCCAAGATTCAGGGGGAGGGGCCAATGAGCAGTTCTTC. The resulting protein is CASSQDSGGGANEQFF.